The following is a T cell receptor beta chain sequence with its context. What it binds is not known. One base separates it from a far larger clone, so it is likely a read error. Other nucleotide sequences from this sample produce the same CDR3. The data were taken from a study of shared clonotypes between healthy human individuals. Study overall: Donors consisted of a couple of women and a few men between 18 and 49. Overall study findings and caveats: Limitation of the genetic and exposure-history diversity represented came from the few donors.

Generated by immunoSEQ multiplex PCR, the TCRdb table keeps only in-frame clones and is missing some. The repertoire holds over 400,000 clones, with more than 65% as singletons. Donors comprised healthy HIV-negative adults lacking recent acute infections or vaccinations. It was 80 million to 90 million PBMCs that unsorted samples used for genomic DNA. Input material: PBMCs. This clonotype was obtained from a woman in her 40s in good health. Some clones in this sample may be carry-over from other donors' samples.

In DNA form, the CDR3 reads TGTGCCAGCAGTTTAGTCAGGGGAGGGACTGAAGCTTTCTTT. This translates into CASSLVRGGTEAFF. J is TRBJ1-1 and V is TRBV27; D possibly corresponds to TRBD1 (6 bases). V was trimmed by 2 bases and J by 5 bases, leaving 12 bases between them. The CDR3 length is 14 residues. The germline gives CDR1 MNHEY, CDR2 SMNVEV (reference sequence).